This passage covers 26 T cell receptor beta chains from one sample sequenced in a study of T cell changes during pregnancy in multiple sclerosis. TCRdb keeps only in-frame clones here, not all; method: immunoSEQ multiplex PCR. The sample lists tens of thousands of clones, around 93% occurring once. The input for sequencing was CD8+ T cells from peripheral blood mononuclear cells, taken after pregnancy. Receptors were obtained from a female donor with multiple sclerosis, enrolled in a pregnancy study.

The J gene is TRBJ1-5, the V gene TRBV7-9; D unclear. The CDR3 consists of 14 residues. Germline loops: CDR1 SEHNR, CDR2 FQNEAQ (reference sequence). The germline V and J ends were trimmed by 1 base and 1 base, with 5 bases remaining between them. CDR3 sequence: CASSLGRSNQPQHF. CDR3 DNA: TGTGCCAGCAGCTTAGGGAGGAGCAATCAGCCCCAGCATTTT.

The V gene is TRBV2, the J gene TRBJ1-5; D possibly corresponds to TRBD1 (5 bases). V gave up 4 bases and J gave up 12 bases, with 22 bases separating them. The CDR3 length is 15 residues. Germline loops: CDR1 SNHLY, CDR2 FYNNEI. CDR3 coding DNA: TGTGCCAGCAGTGGTCGGGGGAGGGGAGAGGGATACCAGCATTTT. It specifies CASSGRGRGEGYQHF. The full variable domain, in which reference TRBV2 and TRBJ1-5 provide the parts outside the CDR3, is EPEVTQTPSHQVTQMGQEVILRCVPISNHLYFYWYRQILGQKVEFLVSFYNNEISEKSEIFDDQFSVERPDGSNFTLKIRSTKLEDSAMYFCASSGRGRGEGYQHFGDGTRLSIL.

The chain uses TRBV5-8 and TRBJ1-5, with a possible D match to TRBD1 (6 bases). Trimming cost V 0 bases and J 3 bases, with 7 bases left between them. CDR3 length: 14 residues. Germline V lookup: CDR1 SGHTS, CDR2 YDEGEE. Here the CDR3 reads CASSLGTVNQPQHF. CDR3 sequence (DNA): TGTGCCAGCAGCTTGGGGACAGTCAATCAGCCCCAGCATTTT.

Only one count was recorded for this clone. This chain uses TRBV19 with TRBJ2-5, with 11 bases that match TRBD1. The CDR3 loop spans 17 amino acids. The V and J ends lost 3 bases and 1 base, in that order; junction bases with no gene match: 7. In germline, CDR1 is LNHDA, CDR2 SQIVND (reference sequence). CDR3: CASSIRGGQGVQETQYF. The DNA of the CDR3 is TGTGCCAGTAGTATCCGAGGGGGACAGGGGGTCCAAGAGACCCAGTACTTC. The full variable domain, rest sourced from reference TRBV19 and TRBJ2-5, is DGGITQSPKYLFRKEGQNVTLSCEQNLNHDAMYWYRQDPGQGLRLIYYSQIVNDFQKGDIAEGYSVSREKKESFPLTVTSAQKNPTAFYLCASSIRGGQGVQETQYFGPGTRLLVL.

J is TRBJ2-1 and V is TRBV7-9, with 8 positions matching TRBD2. V lost 5 bases and J lost 4; bases outside the gene matches: 16. Germline V lookup: CDR1 SEHNR, CDR2 FQNEAQ (reference sequence). The CDR3 runs 18 residues. The CDR3 nucleotides are TGTGCCAGCAGCCCTAGGGGCGGGGGGCAGGGGAAGTACAATGAGCAGTTCTTC. Protein product: CASSPRGGGQGKYNEQFF.

V and J are TRBV29-1 and TRBJ2-1, with 12 bases aligning to TRBD1. Germline lookup yields CDR1 SQVTM and CDR2 ANQGSEA. The V and J ends lost 3 bases and 3 bases, in that order; junction bases with no gene match: 12. CDR3 length equals 18 residues. The CDR3 nucleotides read TGCAGCGTTGAGGGGGGACAGGGGGCCCGGCGTGGCTACAATGAGCAGTTCTTC. Amino acid sequence: CSVEGGQGARRGYNEQFF.

This clone was observed a single time. This specimen includes other DNA sequences encoding the same CDR3. The genes are TRBV7-6 and TRBJ1-1; the D gene is possibly TRBD1 (6 bases). The germline CDR1 and CDR2 sequences are SGHVS and FNYEAQ. Trimming took 3 bases from V and 5 from J, leaving 10 bases between them. The CDR3 extends over 13 amino acids. Here the CDR3 reads CASSLDRGTEAFF. CDR3 bases: TGTGCCAGCAGCTTGGATAGGGGGACTGAAGCTTTCTTT.

In its sample, this clone was seen once. As DNA, the CDR3 is TGCGCCAGCAGCCAGACCCCGAGGGCAGCTAATGAAAAACTGTTTTTT. Protein product: CASSQTPRAANEKLFF. The rearrangement uses TRBV4-1 and TRBJ1-4; D not certain. The CDR3 length is 16 residues. With 3 bases removed from V and 3 bases from J, the gap between germline ends came to 14 bases. Germline assignment: CDR1 MGHRA and CDR2 YSYEKL.

The gene calls are TRBV4-2 and TRBJ2-1, with 12 bases lining up with TRBD2. CDR1 LGHNA and CDR2 YNFKEQ come from the germline V gene. This CDR3 is 16 amino acids long. Unmatched junction bases numbered 8, after V lost 0 bases and J lost 11 bases. In DNA, the CDR3 is TGTGCCAGCAGCCAAGACACTAGCGGGGGGCCCCGGCAGCAGTTCTTC. Encoded protein: CASSQDTSGGPRQQFF.

This rearrangement joins TRBV27 to TRBJ2-2; a possible D gene is TRBD1 (5 bases). The CDR3 extends over 13 amino acids. Germline assignment: CDR1 MNHEY and CDR2 SMNVEV (reference sequence). The V and J ends lost 6 bases and 8 bases respectively, with 13 bases between them. The CDR3, as DNA: TGTGCCAGCAGCCTAGGGGAACTAGGGGAGCTGTTTTTT. Protein sequence: CASSLGELGELFF.

The CDR3 loop reads CASSPYDGLSASYNEQFF. CDR3 nucleotides: TGTGCCAGCAGCCCCTACGACGGACTCTCCGCCTCTTACAATGAGCAGTTCTTC. V and J are TRBV7-6 and TRBJ2-1, with D perhaps TRBD2 (5 bases). Germline values: CDR1 SGHVS, CDR2 FNYEAQ. The CDR3 runs to 18 residues. V lost 5 bases to trimming and J lost 4 bases, with 24 bases between them.

This chain joins TRBV6-1 and TRBJ1-2; perhaps TRBD1 as D (5 bases). From germline, CDR1 is MNHNS and CDR2 SASEGT. V was pared by 1 base and J by 4 bases, with 13 bases between. The CDR3 spans 15 residues. The CDR3 nucleotides are TGTGCCAGCAGTGAAGGCGGGACTACGCCCTATGGCTACACCTTC. Translated, it gives CASSEGGTTPYGYTF.

This chain links TRBV7-6 with TRBJ1-5; possible D gene TRBD1, 6 bases. Germline V gives CDR1 SGHVS, CDR2 FNYEAQ. Trimming removed 1 base from V and 5 bases from J, with 12 bases in between. The CDR3 runs 15 residues. The CDR3 nucleotides are TGTGCCAGCAGCTTAGGCGGGGGCGGTGATCAGCCCCAGCATTTT. This sequence encodes CASSLGGGGDQPQHF.

The V and J genes are TRBV29-1 and TRBJ2-3; 14 bases line up with TRBD2. Germline-derived CDR1 and CDR2 are SQVTM and ANQGSEA. Losses at the gene ends were 7 bases for V and 6 bases for J; bases not matched to a gene: 6. The CDR3 totals 14 residues. The CDR3 here is CSAQGLAGADTQYF. In nucleotides, the CDR3 is TGCAGCGCTCAGGGACTAGCGGGAGCGGATACGCAGTATTTT.

The chain carries TRBV27 and TRBJ2-5, with TRBD1 as a possible D gene (5 bases). Looked up from germline, CDR1 is MNHEY and CDR2 is SMNVEV (reference sequence). The CDR3 covers 12 residues. Between the trimmed V and J ends, which lost 3 bases and 9 bases, there was a span of 11 bases. CDR3 protein: CASSFWGEAQYF. DNA of the CDR3: TGTGCCAGCAGTTTTTGGGGCGAGGCCCAGTACTTC.

This clone was observed a single time. V and J are TRBV7-2 and TRBJ2-7; the match to TRBD1 covers 10 bases. The CDR3 length is 17 residues. After removal of 1 base from V and 2 bases from J, the junction contained 8 bases not matched to a gene. Germline CDR1 reads SGHTA; CDR2 reads FQGNSA. The CDR3 region has the DNA TGTGCCAGCAGCTTAGGGATAGGACAGGGGGGGACCTACGAGCAGTACTTC. This translates into CASSLGIGQGGTYEQYF.

The chain links TRBV15 to TRBJ2-2; 12 nucleotides agree with TRBD2. With V trimmed by 5 bases and J by 5 bases, 3 bases remained unmatched. CDR1 and CDR2 (germline): LNHNV, YYDKDF (reference sequence). The CDR3 consists of 15 residues. CDR3: CATSGGTSGTGELFF. CDR3 nucleotides: TGTGCCACCAGCGGAGGGACTAGCGGGACCGGGGAGCTGTTTTTT.

V and J are TRBV7-8 and TRBJ2-5; 8 bases are a match to TRBD1. With 5 bases clipped from V and 1 base from J, the junction kept 6 bases outside the gene matches. CDR1 SGHVS and CDR2 FQNEAQ come from the germline V gene. CDR3 size: 15 residues. The CDR3 loop is CASSPPGGSQETQYF. The CDR3 DNA follows: TGTGCCAGCAGCCCTCCAGGGGGCTCCCAAGAGACCCAGTACTTC.

The V and J genes are TRBV11-2 and TRBJ2-5; possibly TRBD1 for D (5 bases). Germline V CDR1 and CDR2: SGHAT, FQNNGV. With 5 bases removed from V and 0 bases from J, the gap between germline ends came to 22 bases. The CDR3 loop spans 18 amino acids. CDR3 bases: TGTGCCAGCAGCGACCTCGGTGGAACAGGAGAGTACCAAGAGACCCAGTACTTC. As protein: CASSDLGGTGEYQETQYF.

The chain employs TRBV13 and TRBJ2-7; maybe TRBD1 (5 bases). CDR1 is PRHDT and CDR2 is FYEKMQ in the germline V gene (reference sequence). The V gene lost 4 bases and the J gene lost 2 bases, with 15 bases spanning the gap. There are 15 residues in the CDR3. The CDR3 nucleotides read TGTGCCAGCAGCTACCCGACGCAGGGCGCCTACGAGCAGTACTTC. Its protein product is CASSYPTQGAYEQYF.

The J gene is TRBJ2-7, the V gene TRBV29-1; tentatively, D is TRBD1 (6 bases). The CDR3 has 12 amino acids. Trimming took 6 bases from V and 5 from J, leaving 14 bases between them. The germline CDR1 and CDR2 sequences are SQVTM and ANQGSEA. The CDR3 bases are TGCAGCGTCTCCCCGGGACAAGACGAGCAGTACTTC. This codes for CSVSPGQDEQYF.

This clone appeared a single time. The chain links TRBV4-1 to TRBJ1-1, with D tentatively TRBD1 (5 bases). The CDR3 runs to 15 residues. The germline V and J ends were trimmed by 4 bases and 3 bases, with 15 bases remaining between them. Per the germline V gene, CDR1 is MGHRA and CDR2 is YSYEKL. The CDR3 coding sequence is TGCGCCAGCAGCCCGTTCTCCGGGGGAGACACTGAAGCTTTCTTT. Its translation: CASSPFSGGDTEAFF.

This chain uses TRBV6-1 with TRBJ2-5, with 8 bases aligning to TRBD2. The junction had 6 bases not matched to a gene; V was cut back by 5 bases and J by 1 base. The length of the CDR3 is 15 residues. The germline CDR1 and CDR2 sequences are MNHNS and SASEGT. As DNA, the CDR3 is TGTGCCAGCAGTCAAACTGCGGGGGGCCAAGAGACCCAGTACTTC. Protein product: CASSQTAGGQETQYF.

CDR3 bases: TGCGCCAGCAGCCAAGAAGGGCGGGGGGGCCCGGCAGATACGCAGTATTTT. The encoded protein is CASSQEGRGGPADTQYF. This chain connects TRBV4-3 to TRBJ2-3, with TRBD2 identical over 9 bases. With 0 bases clipped from V and 4 bases from J, the junction kept 8 bases outside the gene matches. Germline CDR1 is LGHNA and CDR2 is YSLEER. The length of the CDR3 is 17 residues.

The rearrangement uses TRBV19 and TRBJ2-1; 9 bases are shared with TRBD2. CDR3 length equals 16 residues. V gave up 10 bases and J gave up 8 bases; unmatched junction bases: 18. In germline, CDR1 is LNHDA, CDR2 SQIVND (reference sequence). Written as DNA, the CDR3 is TGTGCCACCGCCCGCCCCTGGAGTAGCGGGAGAGATGAGCAGTTCTTC. Its translation is CATARPWSSGRDEQFF.

The CDR3 sequence is CASSSTGGSNSYEQYF. DNA of the CDR3: TGTGCCAGCAGCTCAACAGGGGGTTCTAACTCCTACGAGCAGTACTTC. J is TRBJ2-7 and V is TRBV13, with TRBD1 identical over 8 bases. V dropped 4 bases and J dropped 0; count of bases not matched to a gene: 8. Germline lookup yields CDR1 PRHDT and CDR2 FYEKMQ (reference sequence). The CDR3 covers 16 residues.